This T cell receptor (beta chain) was captured by sequencing in a study of T cell repertoires in cytomegalovirus infection. Study background: Public TCR beta signatures indicated both CMV infection and matching HLA type.

On this clonotype itself: Its specificity is not known.

Findings of the study overall: The ex vivo response showed dominance by HLA-C-restricted CMV-specific TCR beta clonotypes.

V was trimmed by 3 bases and J by 7 bases, leaving 9 bases between them. The CDR3 is 13 amino acids. CDR1 and CDR2 (germline): SGHAT, FQDESV (reference sequence). TCRdb re-called the reads through MiXCR, storing one row per CDR3 protein. This table has some 800,000 distinct CDR3 sequences, about 33% appearing once. This sequence was found in a human donor in good health (CMV status not recorded). Some clones in this sample may be carry-over from other donors' samples. The rearrangement joins TRBV11-1 to TRBJ2-2; D unresolved. Sequenced here: cultured CD8+ T cells from PBMCs, sampled from culture after CMV antigen stimulation. CDR3 in DNA: TGTGCCAGCAGCTTTCTAGGTTTCGGGGAGCTGTTTTTT. It translates to CASSFLGFGELFF.